Listed here are 6 T cell receptor beta chains from one sample, sequenced in a study of blood T cell repertoires in COVID-19. Repertoires were generated with immunoSEQ multiplex PCR, while TCRdb's copy carries only in-frame clones and drops some. In the table there are about 180,000 clones, 89% of which are singletons. Sequenced sample: peripheral blood. The receptors come from a young man who had recovered from COVID-19.

The gene calls are TRBV6-5 and TRBJ2-7; D is unresolved. In germline, CDR1 is MNHEY, CDR2 SVGAGI. V was cut by 7 bases and J by 3 bases, with 16 bases left in between. The CDR3 has 14 amino acids. The chain's CDR3 is CASKTQSRVYEQYF. The DNA of the CDR3 is TGTGCCAGCAAAACACAGAGTAGAGTCTACGAGCAGTACTTC.

The rearrangement joins TRBV19 to TRBJ2-7; D is unclear. This CDR3 is built from 12 residues. CDR1 and CDR2 from the germline V gene are LNHDA and SQIVND (reference sequence). Trimming took 5 bases from V and 3 from J, leaving 8 bases between them. CDR3 loop: CASSPTGYEQYF. In DNA, the CDR3 is TGTGCCAGTAGTCCGACGGGCTACGAGCAGTACTTC.

This clone was seen just once. The CDR3 region is CASSQEAAFVDRGLGGANVLTF. The DNA of the CDR3 is TGCGCCAGCAGCCAGGAAGCAGCTTTTGTGGACAGGGGGCTGGGTGGGGCCAACGTCCTGACTTTC. The chain combines TRBV4-3 with TRBJ2-6; 11 nucleotides agree with TRBD1. Trimming at V came to 3 bases and at J to 3 bases, leaving 19 bases not matched to a gene. The CDR3 consists of 22 residues. Germline values: CDR1 LGHNA, CDR2 YSLEER.

This clone was recorded a few times. The chain is built from TRBV4-3 and TRBJ2-2; a possible D gene is TRBD1 (5 bases). CDR1 and CDR2 from the germline V gene are LGHNA and YSLEER. Trimming took 3 bases from V and 5 from J, leaving 16 bases between them. CDR3 length equals 16 residues. CDR3 sequence reads: CASSHPKGSLTGELFF. The CDR3 DNA is TGCGCCAGCAGCCACCCTAAGGGGTCCCTTACCGGGGAGCTGTTTTTT.

A word on this clone: The sample contains more than one DNA sequence encoding this CDR3. This chain links TRBV5-1 with TRBJ2-6; D gene unclear. From germline, CDR1 is SGHRS and CDR2 YFSETQ. The CDR3 length is 14 residues. Trimming took 1 base from V and 0 from J, leaving 2 bases between them. The CDR3 loop reads CASSLYSGANVLTF. The CDR3 coding sequence is TGCGCCAGCAGCTTGTACTCTGGGGCCAACGTCCTGACTTTC.

The rearrangement uses TRBV3-1 (or the pseudogene TRBV3-2) and TRBJ2-1, with TRBD2 identical over 14 bases. V was pared by 4 bases and J by 3 bases, with 8 bases of the junction left unmatched. The CDR3 runs to 18 residues. Germline V gives CDR1 LGHDT, CDR2 YNNKEL (reference sequence). The DNA for the CDR3 is TGTGCCAGCAGCCGCCGCGGACTAGCGGGAGGAAGCTACAATGAGCAGTTCTTC. It specifies CASSRRGLAGGSYNEQFF.